Presented here are 28 T cell receptor beta chains from one specimen sequenced in a study of a mutant IDH1 vaccine in newly diagnosed glioma. Their antigens remain unidentified. Time point noted: week 47, end of study. With topical imiquimod, each dose of the vaccine consisted of 300 ug of mutant IDH1 20-mer peptide. Method: immunoSEQ multiplex PCR; TCRdb's copy keeps in-frame clones and lacks some. This repertoire shows around 50,000 clones, almost 65% found once; its top ten account for 4.8%. Source: peripheral blood mononuclear cells (PBMCs), taken from a glioma patient whose treatment included an IDH1 peptide vaccine. The receptors were sampled from a man aged 40-49 years with glioma. Some clones in this sample may be carry-over from other donors' samples.

The V call is TRBV7-6, the J call TRBJ1-5; D is uncertain. Germline V lookup: CDR1 SGHVS, CDR2 FNYEAQ. CDR3 length equals 15 residues. V gave up 1 base and J gave up 3 bases, with 10 bases separating them. The CDR3 loop is CASSLGQSPNQPQHF. The CDR3, as DNA: TGTGCCAGCAGCTTAGGGCAGTCTCCCAATCAGCCCCAGCATTTT.

V usage is TRBV19 and J usage is TRBJ1-4, with unresolved D. The CDR3 is 14 amino acids. Germline V CDR1 and CDR2: LNHDA, SQIVND (reference sequence). V was trimmed by 8 bases and J by 6 bases, leaving 16 bases between them. The CDR3 here is CASHALGDDEKLFF. The DNA for the CDR3 is TGTGCCAGTCATGCTTTGGGAGATGATGAAAAACTGTTTTTT.

This clone was seen a handful of times. The chain is built from TRBV5-1 and TRBJ1-1; no firm D call. Trimming cost V 7 bases and J 3 bases, with 13 bases left between them. Looked up from germline, CDR1 is SGHRS and CDR2 is YFSETQ. The CDR3 has 13 amino acids. The CDR3 sequence is CASGPSEYTEAFF. The CDR3 DNA sequence: TGCGCCAGCGGCCCGTCGGAGTACACTGAAGCTTTCTTT.

The CDR3 sequence: CASSFSGAGDTEAFF. The DNA of the CDR3 is TGTGCCAGTAGTTTCTCAGGGGCGGGTGACACTGAAGCTTTCTTT. The chain joins TRBV19 to TRBJ1-1; maybe TRBD1 (6 bases). The length of the CDR3 is 15 residues. The V and J ends lost 5 bases and 3 bases respectively, with 16 bases between them. CDR1 and CDR2 (germline): LNHDA, SQIVND (reference sequence).

This sequence joins TRBV4-1 and TRBJ1-1, with a weak D call TRBD1 (5 bases). CDR3 length: 13 amino acids. Trimming removed 1 base at V and 3 bases at J, with 6 bases between. Germline V CDR1 and CDR2: MGHRA, YSYEKL. CDR3 amino acids: CASSQVGDTEAFF. Written as DNA, the CDR3 is TGCGCCAGCAGCCAAGTAGGGGACACTGAAGCTTTCTTT.

The chain uses TRBV15 and TRBJ2-7; D gene uncertain. The CDR3 runs to 15 residues. The germline gives CDR1 LNHNV, CDR2 YYDKDF (reference sequence). The germline V and J ends were trimmed by 5 bases and 2 bases, with 16 bases remaining between them. The CDR3: CATSSWTATAYEQYF. CDR3 nucleotide sequence: TGTGCCACCAGCTCCTGGACCGCCACCGCCTACGAGCAGTACTTC.

This clone has a handful of counts. An end of the junction differs from the germline gene, which may be a read error. The V and J genes are TRBV6-6 and TRBJ1-2; perhaps TRBD1 as D (5 bases). The CDR3 has 10 residues. CDR1 MNHNY and CDR2 SVGAGI come from the germline V gene (reference sequence). The CDR3, as DNA: TGTGCCAGCAGTTTTAGGGGCTGCACCTTC. Translation: CASSFRGCTF.

V and J are TRBV2 and TRBJ2-4; TRBD1 is a possible D gene (6 bases). V was cut by 8 bases and J by 2 bases, with 16 bases left in between. Germline V gene sequence: CDR1 SNHLY, CDR2 FYNNEI. The CDR3 is 15 amino acids. CDR3 nucleotides: TGTGCCAGCTCAAAACAGGGTAGCTCCAAAAACATTCAGTACTTC. Translation gives CASSKQGSSKNIQYF.

The rearrangement joins TRBV6-5 to TRBJ2-3; D perhaps matches TRBD2 (6 bases). Germline V lookup: CDR1 MNHEY, CDR2 SVGAGI. The CDR3 loop spans 15 amino acids. Trimming cost V 6 bases and J 4 bases, with 17 bases left between them. CDR3 nucleotides: TGTGCCAGCAGGGCGACTAGATCCCCTTCAGATACGCAGTATTTT. This encodes CASRATRSPSDTQYF.

The genes are TRBV6-5 and TRBJ2-7, with D unclear. The length of the CDR3 is 14 residues. Germline CDR1 and CDR2: MNHEY and SVGAGI. Trimming took 4 bases from V and 5 from J, leaving 15 bases between them. DNA for the CDR3: TGTGCCAGCAGTTCCGCATCTACTACCCACGAGCAGTACTTC. It yields the protein CASSSASTTHEQYF.

The chain carries TRBV27 and TRBJ2-7, with D uncertain. The CDR3 is 12 amino acids. In germline, CDR1 is MNHEY, CDR2 SMNVEV (reference sequence). The V end was cut by 4 bases, the J end by 3 bases, with 7 bases between. The CDR3 loop reads CASSSKNYEQYF. The CDR3 DNA follows: TGTGCCAGCAGTTCAAAAAACTACGAGCAGTACTTC.

This clone appeared a few times. The rearrangement links TRBV30 to TRBJ2-7, with D unresolved. CDR1 GTSNPN and CDR2 SVGIG come from the germline V gene (reference sequence). Trimming removed 4 bases at V and 4 bases at J, with 8 bases between. The CDR3 is made up of 11 amino acids. The CDR3: CAWKQAYEQYF. The DNA of the CDR3 is TGTGCCTGGAAACAAGCTTACGAGCAGTACTTC. Using reference TRBV30 and TRBJ2-7 for the parts outside the CDR3, the full variable domain is SQTIHQWPATLVQPVGSPLSLECTVEGTSNPNLYWYRQAAGRGLQLLFYSVGIGQISSEVPQNLSASRPQDRQFILSSKKLLLSDSGFYLCAWKQAYEQYFGPGTRLTVT.

This clone came up a few times. The rearrangement joins TRBV18 to TRBJ1-1, with D possibly TRBD1 on 5 matching bases. Per germline, CDR1 KGHSH and CDR2 LQKENI. Trimming pared 6 bases from V and 1 base from J, leaving 9 bases between. This CDR3 has 13 residues. In DNA, the CDR3 is TGTGCCAGCTCGTACGGGGGGAACACTGAAGCTTTCTTT. Protein sequence: CASSYGGNTEAFF.

This chain uses TRBV2 with TRBJ2-5; D assignment may be TRBD1 or TRBD2 (5 bases each). The CDR3 spans 12 residues. The V gene lost 8 bases and the J gene lost 5 bases, with 12 bases spanning the gap. CDR1 and CDR2 from the germline V gene are SNHLY and FYNNEI. The CDR3 is CASRDDYETQYF. For the CDR3, the DNA is TGTGCCAGCCGGGACGATTATGAGACCCAGTACTTC.

The CDR3 DNA is TGTGCCAGCAGCCGGACAGGGAGCTCCTACAATGAGCAGTTCTTC. This codes for CASSRTGSSYNEQFF. The rearrangement joins TRBV5-8 to TRBJ2-1; 8 nucleotides align to TRBD1. Trimming at V came to 4 bases and at J to 0 bases, leaving 3 bases not matched to a gene. Germline CDR1 and CDR2: SGHTS and YDEGEE. This CDR3 region has 15 residues.

This chain links TRBV5-1 with TRBJ2-1; 7 positions match TRBD2. This CDR3 spans 16 amino acids. From germline, CDR1 is SGHRS and CDR2 YFSETQ. The trim removed 0 bases at V and 10 bases at J, leaving 13 bases unmatched. In DNA form, the CDR3 reads TGCGCCAGCAGCTTGGAGGGGCGGGGGAGCCTACAGGAGCAGTTCTTC. Protein sequence: CASSLEGRGSLQEQFF.

The chain employs TRBV10-2 and TRBJ1-4; weak D call: TRBD1 (6 bases). With 5 bases removed from V and 0 bases from J, the gap between germline ends came to 10 bases. This CDR3 region has 15 residues. Per germline, CDR1 WSHSY and CDR2 SAAADI. DNA of the CDR3: TGCGCCAGCAGTCGTCAGGGGCCAACTAATGAAAAACTGTTTTTT. As protein: CASSRQGPTNEKLFF.

The chain carries TRBV5-4 and TRBJ2-7; tentative D call: TRBD2 (6 bases). The CDR3 has 13 residues. V gave up 2 bases and J gave up 6 bases, with 12 bases separating them. Looked up from germline, CDR1 is SGHNT and CDR2 is YYREEE (reference sequence). The CDR3 coding sequence is TGTGCCAGCAGCTTCTGGGGGGTTCTCGAGCAGTACTTC. Its protein product is CASSFWGVLEQYF.

The gene calls are TRBV7-7 and TRBJ2-7; D possibly uses TRBD1 or TRBD2 (5 bases each). The V and J ends lost 5 bases and 3 bases respectively, with 14 bases between them. This CDR3 contains 14 residues. Germline values: CDR1 SSHAT, CDR2 FNYEAQ (reference sequence). CDR3 region: CASSPRDGYYEQYF. The DNA of the CDR3 is TGTGCCAGCAGCCCCCGGGACGGTTACTACGAGCAGTACTTC. Combining the CDR3 with reference TRBV7-7 and TRBJ2-7 gives the whole variable domain GAGVSQSPRYKVTKRGQDVTLRCDPISSHATLYWYQQALGQGPEFLTYFNYEAQPDKSGLPSDRFSAERPEGSISTLTIQRTEQRDSAMYRCASSPRDGYYEQYFGPGTRLTVT.

CDR3 in DNA: TGTGCCAGCAGCGGCCTCGGTAGGGAGCAGTTCTTC. Protein sequence: CASSGLGREQFF. The chain links TRBV9 to TRBJ2-1; D unresolved. The CDR3 is 12 residues long. The ends were cut back, 3 bases at V and 10 bases at J, with 11 bases in the middle. The V gene's germline CDR1 is SGDLS and CDR2 YYNGEE.

This clone was seen only a few times. In DNA, the CDR3 is TGCGCCAGCAGCCCGGGGAGGGGGACTAATGAAAAACTGTTTTTT. It translates to CASSPGRGTNEKLFF. The chain has TRBV5-1 and TRBJ1-4; weak D call: TRBD1 (6 bases). The germline V gene encodes CDR1 SGHRS and CDR2 YFSETQ. V was cut by 4 bases and J by 2 bases, with 12 bases left in between. The CDR3 loop spans 15 amino acids.

This clone was picked up a small number of times. This chain joins TRBV5-4 and TRBJ2-5; 9 nucleotides match TRBD1. The V segment lost 3 bases and the J segment 7 bases; nucleotides outside the gene matches: 7. Germline assignment: CDR1 SGHNT and CDR2 YYREEE (reference sequence). This CDR3 is built from 14 residues. CDR3 loop: CASSSTGTGRTQYF. The CDR3 bases are TGTGCCAGCAGCTCCACCGGGACAGGGAGGACCCAGTACTTC.

V is TRBV2 and J is TRBJ1-5; D remains ambiguous. V lost 4 bases and J 0 bases, leaving 7 bases between the germline ends. CDR1 is SNHLY and CDR2 is FYNNEI in the germline V gene. The CDR3 is 14 amino acids. The CDR3 DNA sequence: TGTGCCAGCAGTGTTCTCCCTAGCAATCAGCCCCAGCATTTT. Amino acid sequence: CASSVLPSNQPQHF.

This CDR3 is CASRVGANYGYTF. The CDR3 DNA reads TGTGCCAGCAGAGTAGGAGCTAACTATGGCTACACCTTC. The genes are TRBV6-5 and TRBJ1-2; no clear D. With 6 bases removed from V and 0 bases from J, the gap between germline ends came to 8 bases. This CDR3 is 13 amino acids long. Germline V gene sequence: CDR1 MNHEY, CDR2 SVGAGI.

This clone was counted a single time. CDR3 DNA sequence: TGCGCCAGCAGCTTGGGGGGGATCTACGAGCAGTACTTC. This translates into CASSLGGIYEQYF. The chain joins TRBV5-1 to TRBJ2-7, with D perhaps matching TRBD1 or TRBD2 (5 bases each). This CDR3 region has 13 residues. The germline gives CDR1 SGHRS, CDR2 YFSETQ. The V end lost 0 bases, the J end lost 3 bases, and 7 bases lay between the germline ends.

This sequence joins TRBV19 and TRBJ1-3, with 7 nucleotides matching TRBD1. V lost 7 bases and J lost 0; bases outside the gene matches: 6. The CDR3 extends over 15 amino acids. The germline V gene has CDR1 LNHDA and CDR2 SQIVND (reference sequence). The CDR3, as DNA: TGTGCCAGTAAGGACAGGCCAAGCTCTGGAAACACCATATATTTT. Its translation is CASKDRPSSGNTIYF.

The chain couples TRBV6-1 to TRBJ2-7, with 7 bases fitting TRBD1. The CDR3 is made up of 16 amino acids. V trimming: 1 base; J trimming: 0 bases; junction bases outside the gene matches: 6. Germline V lookup: CDR1 MNHNS, CDR2 SASEGT. The CDR3 spells CASSEDWAGGSYEQYF. CDR3 in DNA: TGTGCCAGCAGTGAAGACTGGGCAGGGGGCTCCTACGAGCAGTACTTC.

The CDR3 loop is CASSGAPARVNTEAFF. In nucleotides, the CDR3 is TGTGCCAGCTCAGGGGCTCCGGCCAGGGTGAACACTGAAGCTTTCTTT. The genes are TRBV18 and TRBJ1-1, with D perhaps matching TRBD1 (5 bases). The CDR3 is made up of 16 amino acids. Germline values: CDR1 KGHSH, CDR2 LQKENI. Trimming took 5 bases from V and 0 from J, leaving 16 bases between them.